This T cell receptor (beta chain) was sequenced during a study of blood T cell repertoires in COVID-19 (dated by TCRdb to 2020 to 2022). Study-level background: Collaborator samples came from the United States, Italy and Spain and covered acute and convalescent phases of COVID-19. The material from the prospective study consisted of cDNA or gDNA derived from T cells, B-cell-depleted T cells, or PBMCs. Deeply sampled blood TCRbeta repertoires from subjects exposed to, actively infected with, or recovered from COVID-19 were included in the dataset. The repertoires were released in a freely available public database meant as a resource for research on the immune response to SARS-CoV-2. The samples were drawn from the first 160 participants of the ongoing ImmuneRACE study and from 1,254 subjects provided by 6 global collaborators. Nearly every sample came with metadata listing a de-identified subject ID, COVID-19 status, age in years and sex. Where HLA class I and class II types were available, the types were taken from metadata supplied by the sample provider, not from assay-based typing.

General conclusions and limits of the study: Clinical and demographic metadata were provided uncurated, with the amount varying by source and participant.

Enrolling through a virtual design, the prospective study's participants ranged in age from roughly 18 to 89 years and lived across roughly 23 United States geographic areas. In the prospective study, cohorts were assigned on the basis of participant-reported clinical history obtained from a screening survey and a study questionnaire. For ImmuneRACE Cohort 3, a participant was defined as recovered based on two consecutive negative NP/OP PCR tests, clearance by a healthcare professional, or resolution of symptoms. Mobile phlebotomists in the prospective study collected whole blood, serum and a nasopharyngeal or oropharyngeal swab from every participant. Over a roughly 2-month period, participants in the prospective study had the option of providing additional blood draws and questionnaires. Blood samples from the prospective study were shipped frozen or at room temperature prior to DNA extraction.

The immunoSEQ Assay, a bias-controlled multiplex PCR, was used to amplify TCRbeta CDR3 regions from genomic DNA. For the original study's pipeline: The number of nucleated cells in each sample was estimated by amplification of reference gene primers within the assay. To quantify the absolute abundance of each unique TCRbeta CDR3 rearrangement, sequence reads were collapsed and filtered. For each sample, productive Simpson clonality was calculated as the square root of Simpson's diversity index over productive rearrangements. TCRdb provides this immuneACCESS table in a form limited to in-frame rearrangements. Some clones are lacking; in checked studies, under half of them reflect an unresolved V gene, and why the rest are absent is not known. V, J and clone size are taken as reported in that table, and D and trimming were inferred from the DNA itself. The sample table holds 400,000 to 450,000 clones, of which around 90% were seen once. The biggest ten clones account for 0.6% of the sample.

On this clone itself: What antigen it recognizes has not been identified. No per-base quality is available; no much larger clone lies one base away.

Relative to germline, V is 1 base shorter and J is 0 bases shorter, with 13 bases between their ends. CDR3 length: 17 amino acids, cysteine to phenylalanine. Only the CDR3 portion is preserved as DNA: 51 bases, with reading frame beginning at the first base. CDR1 is given as MNHNS and CDR2 as SASEGT, both from the germline V gene. The receptor comes from a man between 18 and 35 years old who had recovered from COVID-19. The specimen was PBMCs or T cells enriched from blood (not recorded which). This sequence uses TRBV6-1 and TRBJ1-3; the D gene identity is not certain. CDR3 region: CASSEEFVMSSGNTIYF. Here is the DNA: TGTGCCAGCAGTGAAGAATTCGTAATGAGCTCTGGAAACACCATATATTTT.